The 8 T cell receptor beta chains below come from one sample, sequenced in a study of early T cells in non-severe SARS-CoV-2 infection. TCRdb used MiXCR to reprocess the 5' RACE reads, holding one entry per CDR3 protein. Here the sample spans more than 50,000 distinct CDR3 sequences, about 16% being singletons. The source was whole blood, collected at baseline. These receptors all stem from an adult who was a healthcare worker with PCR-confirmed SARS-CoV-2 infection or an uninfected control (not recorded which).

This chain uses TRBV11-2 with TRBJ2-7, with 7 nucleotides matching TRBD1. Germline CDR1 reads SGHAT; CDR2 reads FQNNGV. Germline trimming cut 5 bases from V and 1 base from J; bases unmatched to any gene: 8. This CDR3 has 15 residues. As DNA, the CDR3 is TGTGCCAGCAGCCCCTACGGGGACAGTTCCTACGAGCAGTACTTC. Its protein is CASSPYGDSSYEQYF. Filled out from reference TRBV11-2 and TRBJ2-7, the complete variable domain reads EAGVAQSPRYKIIEKRQSVAFWCNPISGHATLYWYQQILGQGPKLLIQFQNNGVVDDSQLPKDRFSAERLKGVDSTLKIQPAKLEDSAVYLCASSPYGDSSYEQYFGPGTRLTVT.

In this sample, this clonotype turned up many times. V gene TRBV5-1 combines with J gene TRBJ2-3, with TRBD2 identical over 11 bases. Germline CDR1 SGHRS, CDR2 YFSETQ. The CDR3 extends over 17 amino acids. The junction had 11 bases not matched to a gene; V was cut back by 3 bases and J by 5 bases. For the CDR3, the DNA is TGCGCCAGCAGCTGGCCCCGTAGCGGGGGGGCTGGAGATACGCAGTATTTT. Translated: CASSWPRSGGAGDTQYF.

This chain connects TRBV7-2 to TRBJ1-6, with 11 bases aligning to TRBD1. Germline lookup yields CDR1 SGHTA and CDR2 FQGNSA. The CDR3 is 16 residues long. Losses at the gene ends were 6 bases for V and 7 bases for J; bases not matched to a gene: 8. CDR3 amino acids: CASRRGTGGQNSPLHF. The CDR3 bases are TGTGCCAGCAGAAGAGGGACAGGGGGTCAAAATTCACCCCTCCACTTT.

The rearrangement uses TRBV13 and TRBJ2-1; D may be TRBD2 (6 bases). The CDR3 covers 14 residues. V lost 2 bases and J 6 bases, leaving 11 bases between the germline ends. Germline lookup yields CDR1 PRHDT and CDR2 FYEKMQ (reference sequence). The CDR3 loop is CASSLREWGNEQFF. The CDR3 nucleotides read TGTGCCAGCAGCTTACGGGAGTGGGGCAATGAGCAGTTCTTC.

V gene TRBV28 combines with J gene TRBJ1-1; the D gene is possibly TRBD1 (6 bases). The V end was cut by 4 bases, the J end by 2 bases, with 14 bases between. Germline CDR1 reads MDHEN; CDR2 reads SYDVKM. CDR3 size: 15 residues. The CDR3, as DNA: TGTGCCAGCAGTTCCCTCTTAGGGGGAAACACTGAAGCTTTCTTT. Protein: CASSSLLGGNTEAFF.

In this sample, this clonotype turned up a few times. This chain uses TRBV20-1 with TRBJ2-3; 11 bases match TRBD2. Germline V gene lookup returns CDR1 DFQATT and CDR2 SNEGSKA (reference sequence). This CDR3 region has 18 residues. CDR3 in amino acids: CRVAPPGLAAGSTDTQYF. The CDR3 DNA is TGCAGGGTTGCACCCCCGGGACTAGCGGCGGGGAGCACAGATACGCAGTATTTT.

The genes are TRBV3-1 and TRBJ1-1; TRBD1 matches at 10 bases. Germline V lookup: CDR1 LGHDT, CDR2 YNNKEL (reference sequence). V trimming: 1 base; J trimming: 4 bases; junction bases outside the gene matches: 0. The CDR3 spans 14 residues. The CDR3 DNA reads TGTGCCAGCAGCCAAGGACAGGGGGCCACTGAAGCTTTCTTT. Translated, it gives CASSQGQGATEAFF.

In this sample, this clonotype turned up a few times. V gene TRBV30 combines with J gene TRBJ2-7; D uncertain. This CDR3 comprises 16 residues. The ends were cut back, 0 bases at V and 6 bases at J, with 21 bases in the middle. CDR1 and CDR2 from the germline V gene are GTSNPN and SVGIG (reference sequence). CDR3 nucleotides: TGTGCCTGGAGTGTACTCCGTGCCACAATGCCGGGCGAGCAGTACTTC. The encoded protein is CAWSVLRATMPGEQYF.